This T cell receptor (beta chain) emerged from a study of T-cell reconstitution after alpha-beta-depleted transplantation in children. Whole-study findings and limits: As was reported, about two months after transplant, alpha-beta T cells came from several hundred expanded graft clones.

The CDR3 extends over 16 amino acids. Germline lookup yields CDR1 LNHNV and CDR2 YYDKDF (reference sequence). The V end lost 1 base, the J end lost 3 bases, and 15 bases lay between the germline ends. Unique molecular identifiers were built into the TCRbeta library. TCRdb processed the PCR reads anew with MiXCR; each CDR3 protein has one entry. There are about a million distinct CDR3 sequences in the sample; 25% to 35% occur only once, and around 30% lies in the top ten. In regard to this clonotype: Its specificity is not known.

This TCR was sampled from a boy under three years old who had a stem cell transplant for SCID, so the T cells may come from the graft donor. Sequenced here: PBMCs, mostly from graft donor cells, sampled 360 days after TCRalphabeta/CD19-depleted stem cell transplant. J is TRBJ2-5 and V is TRBV15; maybe TRBD2 (5 bases). CDR3 DNA sequence: TGTGCCACCAGCAGAGTGTCGACCTCGCGGGAAGAGACCCAGTACTTC. Amino acids: CATSRVSTSREETQYF. Using reference TRBV15 and TRBJ2-5 for the parts outside the CDR3, the full variable domain is DAMVIQNPRYQVTQFGKPVTLSCSQTLNHNVMYWYQQKSSQAPKLLFHYYDKDFNNEADTPDNFQSRRPNTSFCFLDIRSPGLGDTAMYLCATSRVSTSREETQYFGPGTRLLVL.